The 31 T cell receptor beta chains in this list originate from one sample, sequenced in a study of T cell responses to AZD1222 COVID-19 vaccine. The method was immunoSEQ multiplex PCR; TCRdb's version includes in-frame clones alone and lacks a portion of them. This sample yields 90,000 to 120,000 clones, of which approximately 86% are seen a single time; 3% to 3.5% belongs to the top ten. Sequences were derived from peripheral blood, sampled 28 days after the second dose of the MenACWY control vaccine. The receptors originated from an adult who received the MenACWY meningococcal vaccine as a control.

The rearrangement links TRBV6-2 or TRBV6-3 to TRBJ2-1; D assignment may be TRBD1 or TRBD2 (5 bases each). The CDR3 covers 14 residues. The germline V gene has CDR1 MNHEY and CDR2 SVGEGT. Trimming stripped 2 bases from V and 5 bases from J, with 10 bases between. In nucleotides, the CDR3 is TGTGCCAGCAGTTACGGAGGACATAACAATGAGCAGTTCTTC. The encoded protein is CASSYGGHNNEQFF.

This clone was recorded once. V is TRBV19 and J is TRBJ1-5; D is undetermined. This CDR3 comprises 12 residues. CDR1 and CDR2 from the germline V gene are LNHDA and SQIVND (reference sequence). V was shortened by 10 bases and J by 4 bases, with 11 bases between the two germline ends. The CDR3 bases are TGTGCCATCGGGCAGCCGAATCAGCCCCAGCATTTT. It is translated as CAIGQPNQPQHF.

This sequence joins TRBV11-2 and TRBJ2-1, with 12 nucleotides matching TRBD2. Germline V gives CDR1 SGHAT, CDR2 FQNNGV. This CDR3 has 13 amino acids. Trimming took 1 base from V and 13 from J; bases not matched to a gene: 2. The CDR3, as DNA: TGTGCCAGCAGCTTAGGGACTAGCGGGGTTCAGTTCTTC. Residues: CASSLGTSGVQFF.

The chain has TRBV4-1 and TRBJ2-1, with no clear D. CDR3 length: 11 residues. CDR1 is MGHRA, CDR2 YSYEKL, per germline. The V gene lost 5 bases and the J gene lost 9 bases, with 8 bases spanning the gap. CDR3 coding DNA: TGCGCCAGCAGCGAAGGGTTTGAGCAGTTCTTC. Protein sequence: CASSEGFEQFF.

The gene calls are TRBV10-3 and TRBJ1-2; 9 bases line up with TRBD1. Per the germline V gene, CDR1 is ENHRY and CDR2 is SYGVKD. V shed 5 bases, J shed 4 bases, and the junction held 11 bases outside the gene matches. This CDR3 is built from 16 residues. CDR3 in DNA: TGTGCCATCAGTCCCGGGACAGGGATCCTTTCCTATGGCTACACCTTC. Amino acid sequence: CAISPGTGILSYGYTF.

The V call is TRBV7-2, the J call TRBJ1-6; the D is unclear. CDR3 length: 17 amino acids. The germline gives CDR1 SGHTA, CDR2 FQGNSA. V lost 1 base, J lost 7 bases, and 17 bases lay in between. CDR3 coding DNA: TGTGCCAGCAGCTTAGACGTGGGGAGGTCGGCGAATTCACCCCTCCACTTT. Its translation: CASSLDVGRSANSPLHF.

V and J are TRBV19 and TRBJ2-2; D is uncertain. Trimming took 5 bases from V and 6 from J, leaving 10 bases between them. The germline CDR1 and CDR2 sequences are LNHDA and SQIVND (reference sequence). The CDR3 extends over 13 amino acids. CDR3 bases: TGTGCCAGTAGTCCTCCTGGCGCCGGGGAGCTGTTTTTT. Its translation: CASSPPGAGELFF.

This chain connects TRBV7-2 to TRBJ2-1; D could derive from TRBD1 or TRBD2 (5 bases each). V dropped 1 base and J dropped 3 bases, with 16 bases sitting between them. Germline V lookup: CDR1 SGHTA, CDR2 FQGNSA. CDR3 length: 17 residues. The DNA for the CDR3 is TGTGCCAGCAGCTTAGATGGTGGTCGGGGCCTCTACAATGAGCAGTTCTTC. This sequence encodes CASSLDGGRGLYNEQFF.

The V and J genes are TRBV15 and TRBJ2-3; D not resolved. The CDR3 is made up of 14 amino acids. From germline, CDR1 is LNHNV and CDR2 YYDKDF (reference sequence). Trimming removed 0 bases from V and 2 bases from J, with 6 bases in between. The CDR3 DNA reads as TGTGCCACCAGCAGAGATCCCGTCACAGATACGCAGTATTTT. Residues: CATSRDPVTDTQYF.

The chain is built from TRBV6-2 or TRBV6-3 and TRBJ2-3; 8 bases line up with TRBD1. V was pared by 4 bases and J by 3 bases, with 9 bases of the junction left unmatched. The CDR3 length is 16 residues. CDR1 MNHEY and CDR2 SVGEGT come from the germline V gene. The CDR3 loop reads CASSFRRDRLTDTQYF. CDR3 coding DNA: TGTGCCAGCAGTTTCCGCCGGGACAGGCTTACAGATACGCAGTATTTT.

The chain couples TRBV7-8 to TRBJ2-7, with no clear D. The V and J ends lost 5 bases and 4 bases respectively, with 6 bases between them. The CDR3 loop spans 11 amino acids. In germline, CDR1 is SGHVS, CDR2 FQNEAQ. The CDR3 protein is CASSQQYEQYF. CDR3 nucleotides: TGTGCCAGCAGCCAACAATACGAGCAGTACTTC.

This rearrangement joins TRBV19 to TRBJ1-5; 7 bases are a match to TRBD1. Germline CDR1 reads LNHDA; CDR2 reads SQIVND (reference sequence). This CDR3 spans 15 amino acids. Trimming took 5 bases from V and 4 from J; bases not matched to a gene: 8. CDR3 loop: CASSFDRVGNQPQHF. As DNA, the CDR3 is TGTGCCAGTAGTTTTGACAGGGTGGGGAATCAGCCCCAGCATTTT.

The J gene is TRBJ2-4, the V gene TRBV25-1, with unresolved D. The V end lost 4 bases, the J end lost 1 base, and 5 bases lay between the germline ends. The CDR3 length is 13 residues. Germline V lookup: CDR1 MGHDK, CDR2 SYGVNS. The CDR3 sequence: CASSGWAKNIQYF. Written as DNA, the CDR3 is TGTGCCAGCAGTGGCTGGGCCAAAAACATTCAGTACTTC.

The CDR3 DNA is TGTGCCAGCAGCTTGTCCCCGGACCTCATGAACACTGAAGCTTTCTTT. Protein: CASSLSPDLMNTEAFF. The chain combines TRBV5-5 with TRBJ1-1; D is uncertain. The germline gives CDR1 SGHKS, CDR2 YYEKEE (reference sequence). V dropped 1 base and J dropped 0 bases, with 13 bases sitting between them. The CDR3 runs 16 residues.

The V call is TRBV19, the J call TRBJ1-1, with D maybe TRBD1 (6 bases). V lost 0 bases and J 6 bases, leaving 14 bases between the germline ends. Germline V gene data show CDR1 as LNHDA and CDR2 as SQIVND (reference sequence). The CDR3 sequence is 15 residues long. For the CDR3, the DNA is TGTGCCAGTAGTATAGATCTGACAGGAGGCGCTGAAGCTTTCTTT. It specifies CASSIDLTGGAEAFF.

As for this clone: The same CDR3 can be traced to other DNA sequences in this sample. This rearrangement joins TRBV3-1 (or the pseudogene TRBV3-2) to TRBJ2-2; D is uncertain. The germline V and J ends were trimmed by 3 bases and 5 bases, with 7 bases remaining between them. The germline V gene has CDR1 LGHDT and CDR2 YNNKEL (reference sequence). The CDR3 spans 13 residues. CDR3 in amino acids: CASSHARTGELFF. The CDR3, as DNA: TGTGCCAGCAGCCATGCACGGACCGGGGAGCTGTTTTTT.

The genes are TRBV7-2 and TRBJ1-5; D not certain. The CDR3 runs 13 residues. The germline CDR1 and CDR2 sequences are SGHTA and FQGNSA. Trimming left V 5 bases short and J 0 bases short, with 5 bases between. Here the CDR3 reads CASSSYSNQPQHF. CDR3 nucleotide sequence: TGTGCCAGCAGCAGTTATAGCAATCAGCCCCAGCATTTT.

This chain joins TRBV24-1 and TRBJ2-3; D tentatively reads TRBD1 or TRBD2 (5 bases each). Germline assignment: CDR1 KGHDR and CDR2 SFDVKD. The germline V and J ends were trimmed by 2 bases and 2 bases, with 31 bases remaining between them. CDR3 length equals 22 residues. The CDR3 spells CATSDYIGTAGALKLYTDTQYF. DNA for the CDR3: TGTGCCACCAGTGATTACATCGGGACCGCCGGGGCCCTTAAACTTTACACAGATACGCAGTATTTT.

This chain joins TRBV6-5 and TRBJ2-7, with D possibly matching TRBD1 (6 bases). The V end was cut by 5 bases, the J end by 3 bases, with 11 bases between. Germline CDR1 is MNHEY and CDR2 is SVGAGI. The CDR3 runs to 13 residues. CDR3 sequence reads: CASSRDRNYEQYF. Here the CDR3 DNA reads TGTGCCAGCAGTCGAGACAGGAACTACGAGCAGTACTTC.

The chain has TRBV5-1 and TRBJ1-1; TRBD1 matches 11 bases. The CDR3 runs 16 residues. Germline CDR1 is SGHRS and CDR2 is YFSETQ. V dropped 4 bases and J dropped 5; count of bases not matched to a gene: 10. The CDR3: CASSHGDRGTGTEAFF. Here the CDR3 DNA reads TGCGCCAGCAGCCACGGGGACAGGGGGACGGGGACTGAAGCTTTCTTT.

This clone is labeled medium-sized. The rearrangement links TRBV19 to TRBJ1-2; the match to TRBD1 covers 8 bases. CDR3 length: 15 amino acids. V lost 6 bases, J lost 6 bases, and 12 bases stayed unmatched. Germline CDR1 reads LNHDA; CDR2 reads SQIVND (reference sequence). CDR3 bases: TGTGCCAGTAGCCCGGGACAGGCTGGTTGGCATGGCTACACCTTC. This gives the protein CASSPGQAGWHGYTF.

The chain has TRBV12-3 or TRBV12-4 and TRBJ1-2; TRBD1 is a possible D gene (6 bases). The length of the CDR3 is 13 residues. V lost 3 bases, J lost 8 bases, and 13 bases lay in between. Written as DNA, the CDR3 is TGTGCCAGCAGTTTTACAGGGCTTCTGGGCTACACCTTC. Amino acids: CASSFTGLLGYTF.

The chain couples TRBV11-2 to TRBJ1-3; D ambiguous. V lost 5 bases and J lost 9, with 14 bases in between. Per the germline V gene, CDR1 is SGHAT and CDR2 is FQNNGV. This CDR3 spans 13 amino acids. This CDR3 is CASSPVSRGTIYF. For the CDR3, the DNA is TGTGCCAGCAGCCCGGTATCTCGGGGCACCATATATTTT.

The chain carries TRBV11-2 and TRBJ1-2, with D perhaps matching TRBD1 (5 bases). The CDR3 is 16 residues long. Germline V CDR1 and CDR2: SGHAT, FQNNGV. V was cut by 7 bases and J by 0 bases, with 18 bases left in between. The CDR3 DNA sequence: TGTGCCAGCACCCTGTTGGGGGAGGCCACTAACTATGGCTACACCTTC. Protein product: CASTLLGEATNYGYTF.

The V gene is TRBV6-1, the J gene TRBJ2-1, with no clear D. The CDR3 runs to 16 residues. In germline, CDR1 is MNHNS, CDR2 SASEGT. Between the trimmed V and J ends, which lost 4 bases and 2 bases, there was a span of 15 bases. The CDR3 loop reads CASSAELTPPYNEQFF. The CDR3 DNA reads as TGTGCCAGCAGTGCCGAATTGACCCCCCCCTACAATGAGCAGTTCTTC.

In its sample, this clone was seen once. V usage is TRBV28 and J usage is TRBJ2-4, with 11 nucleotides matching TRBD1. The V gene's germline CDR1 is MDHEN and CDR2 SYDVKM. V dropped 4 bases and J dropped 1; count of bases not matched to a gene: 18. The length of the CDR3 is 21 residues. The CDR3 DNA reads TGTGCCAGCAGTTCTCCCGTAGGACAGGGGGCGATAGGCCGCGCCAAAAACATTCAGTACTTC. As protein: CASSSPVGQGAIGRAKNIQYF.

The chain employs TRBV7-2 and TRBJ2-7, with D perhaps matching TRBD1 or TRBD2 (6 bases each). The CDR3 sequence is 17 residues long. V was pared by 5 bases and J by 3 bases, with 23 bases between. The germline CDR1 and CDR2 sequences are SGHTA and FQGNSA. CDR3 in amino acids: CASSLGPGAGNIYEQYF. Here the CDR3 DNA reads TGTGCCAGCAGCCTTGGGCCGGGGGCAGGGAATATCTACGAGCAGTACTTC.

This chain connects TRBV28 to TRBJ1-1, with no clear D. V gave up 3 bases and J gave up 4 bases, with 12 bases separating them. The V gene's germline CDR1 is MDHEN and CDR2 SYDVKM. This CDR3 spans 14 amino acids. The CDR3 sequence is CASSFPLMSTEAFF. CDR3 nucleotides: TGTGCCAGCAGTTTCCCTTTGATGAGCACTGAAGCTTTCTTT.

The gene calls are TRBV27 and TRBJ2-1; D remains unclear. Germline assignment: CDR1 MNHEY and CDR2 SMNVEV (reference sequence). The CDR3 consists of 14 residues. The V end was cut by 3 bases, the J end by 8 bases, with 14 bases between. CDR3 nucleotides: TGTGCCAGCAGTTTGCCTAGTAATACCCATGAGCAGTTCTTC. Translation: CASSLPSNTHEQFF.

This chain uses TRBV7-2 with TRBJ2-7, with TRBD1 matching 9 bases. Germline-derived CDR1 and CDR2 are SGHTA and FQGNSA. Trimming cost V 3 bases and J 2 bases; bases outside gene matches: 8. The CDR3 is 16 amino acids. CDR3 bases: TGTGCCAGCAGCTTTAAATCCGGGACAGGGCCCTACGAGCAGTACTTC. Its translation: CASSFKSGTGPYEQYF.

This sequence joins TRBV5-4 and TRBJ2-7; 11 bases are shared with TRBD2. From germline, CDR1 is SGHNT and CDR2 YYREEE (reference sequence). The CDR3 is 15 residues long. The V segment lost 2 bases and the J segment 3 bases; nucleotides outside the gene matches: 4. In DNA form, the CDR3 reads TGTGCCAGCAGCTTAACCGGGACTAGCGGCTACGAGCAGTACTTC. Translation: CASSLTGTSGYEQYF.